These 32 T cell receptor beta chains were all obtained from the same sample, sequenced in a study of blood T cells in healthy people across ages. A second PCR of 7 to 11 cycles used a sample-barcoded 5' primer and a J-beta primer mix. TCRdb re-called the 5' RACE reads with MiXCR, one entry per CDR3 protein. Among roughly 1.5 million distinct CDR3 sequences, approximately 43% were seen once, and the ten largest hold under 5%. The sample taken for sequencing was blood. The receptors derive from a woman aged 18-35 years in good health.

This clonotype was observed at least ten times. One junction end disagrees with the germline gene, perhaps due to a read error. The chain carries TRBV7-2 and TRBJ2-7, with D uncertain. Germline V gene lookup returns CDR1 SGHTA and CDR2 FQGNSA. The CDR3 is 13 amino acids. CDR3 amino acids: CASSLDLTYEQYF. As DNA, the CDR3 is TGTGCCAGCAGTTTAGACTTAACCTACGAGCAGTACTTC.

The chain employs TRBV12-3 or TRBV12-4 and TRBJ1-4; D call uncertain. Trimming took off 4 bases at V and 0 bases at J, with 9 bases between the two ends. The CDR3 contains 15 residues. CDR3 in amino acids: CASSSNTATNEKLFF. The CDR3 DNA follows: TGTGCCAGCAGTTCTAACACAGCAACTAATGAAAAACTGTTTTTT.

The chain carries TRBV2 and TRBJ2-2; D is possibly TRBD2 (6 bases). The V and J ends lost 6 bases and 4 bases respectively, with 12 bases between them. The CDR3 covers 14 residues. Germline loops: CDR1 SNHLY, CDR2 FYNNEI. This chain's CDR3 is CASRGTSTTGELFF. Here the CDR3 DNA reads TGTGCCAGCAGGGGGACTTCCACCACCGGGGAGCTGTTTTTT.

V is TRBV27 and J is TRBJ1-2; 7 bases line up with TRBD1. Germline assignment: CDR1 MNHEY and CDR2 SMNVEV (reference sequence). This CDR3 contains 12 residues. The V gene end was trimmed by 8 bases and the J gene end by 4 bases; junction bases not matched to a gene: 4. The CDR3 protein is CASWGQIYGYTF. The CDR3 DNA follows: TGTGCCAGCTGGGGACAGATCTATGGCTACACCTTC.

The J gene is TRBJ2-3, the V gene TRBV2; D gene uncertain. The germline V gene encodes CDR1 SNHLY and CDR2 FYNNEI. This CDR3 has 12 residues. Trimming took off 6 bases at V and 5 bases at J, with 9 bases between the two ends. CDR3 protein: CASSALLDTQYF. Here the CDR3 DNA reads TGTGCCAGCAGCGCACTTCTAGATACGCAGTATTTT.

This clonotype was picked up a small number of times. The rearrangement links TRBV3-1 to TRBJ1-1; no definite D call. V was shortened by 2 bases and J by 5 bases, with 6 bases between the two germline ends. This CDR3 spans 12 amino acids. The germline V gene encodes CDR1 LGHDT and CDR2 YNNKEL (reference sequence). The CDR3 nucleotides are TGTGCCAGCAGCCAACGGAGTACTGAAGCTTTCTTT. Protein: CASSQRSTEAFF.

This clonotype was seen a handful of times. The chain uses TRBV24-1 and TRBJ2-7, with a possible D match to TRBD1 (5 bases). V was shortened by 4 bases and J by 5 bases, with 14 bases between the two germline ends. This CDR3 has 14 amino acids. The germline CDR1 and CDR2 sequences are KGHDR and SFDVKD. CDR3 nucleotides: TGTGCCACCAGTGACCTACAGGCCAGGGACGAGCAGTACTTC. This translates into CATSDLQARDEQYF.

This rearrangement joins TRBV12-3 or TRBV12-4 to TRBJ2-1, with 8 bases aligning to TRBD2. The V gene end was trimmed by 2 bases and the J gene end by 1 base; junction bases not matched to a gene: 4. The CDR3 has 16 amino acids. CDR3 residues: CASSLRGGGSYNEQFF. CDR3 coding DNA: TGTGCCAGCAGTTTACGGGGGGGAGGGTCCTACAATGAGCAGTTCTTC.

This clonotype occurred a few times. The chain is built from TRBV5-1 and TRBJ1-2, with a weak D call TRBD1 (6 bases). CDR1 and CDR2 (germline): SGHRS, YFSETQ. This CDR3 has 15 residues. The V end was cut by 4 bases, the J end by 4 bases, with 17 bases between. Here the CDR3 reads CASSPESRGGYGYTF. For the CDR3, the DNA is TGCGCCAGCAGCCCGGAAAGCAGGGGAGGCTATGGCTACACCTTC.

This clonotype occurred a few times. The rearrangement links TRBV29-1 to TRBJ2-5; possibly TRBD1 for D (5 bases). The last part of the DNA fits TRBJ2-7 better; the J call may be wrong. CDR1 and CDR2 (germline): SQVTM, ANQGSEA. The CDR3 is made up of 14 amino acids. CDR3 residues: CSVDFGSQGYEQYF. The DNA for the CDR3 is TGCAGCGTTGATTTTGGGTCCCAGGGCTACGAGCAGTACTTC.

Of note for this clonotype: This may arise from a read error, as a much more abundant clone is one base away. This chain connects TRBV20-1 to TRBJ2-3; D is perhaps TRBD2 (6 bases). The V and J ends lost 6 bases and 1 base respectively, with 17 bases between them. The CDR3 covers 15 residues. Germline loops: CDR1 DFQATT, CDR2 SNEGSKA (reference sequence). The CDR3, as DNA: TGCAGTGCCACTCGCTCGACTAGTGGCACAGATACGCAGTATTTT. Protein sequence: CSATRSTSGTDTQYF.

This chain links TRBV12-5 with TRBJ1-1; D might be TRBD1 (5 bases). There are 15 residues in the CDR3. Trimming shortened V by 0 bases and J by 6 bases, and 14 bases separated the two germline ends. The V gene's germline CDR1 is LGHNT and CDR2 FRNRAP. The CDR3 nucleotides are TGTGCTAGTGGTTTGGTAAGCCGGGGCCTCTCTGAAGCTTTCTTT. Protein sequence: CASGLVSRGLSEAFF.

This clonotype was detected a few times. The rearrangement links TRBV7-2 to TRBJ2-5, with D hard to call. Germline values: CDR1 SGHTA, CDR2 FQGNSA. With 5 bases removed from V and 4 bases from J, the gap between germline ends came to 11 bases. The CDR3 sequence is 13 residues long. The CDR3 protein is CASSQLTRETQYF. As DNA, the CDR3 is TGTGCCAGCAGCCAACTGACACGAGAGACCCAGTACTTC.

V gene TRBV20-1 combines with J gene TRBJ1-2; D is possibly TRBD1 (5 bases). CDR1 and CDR2 from the germline V gene are DFQATT and SNEGSKA (reference sequence). V dropped 3 bases and J dropped 3 bases, with 11 bases sitting between them. CDR3 length equals 13 residues. CDR3 sequence (DNA): TGCAGTGCTAGCGCAGGGCCTTACTATGGCTACACCTTC. Residues: CSASAGPYYGYTF.

The rearrangement links TRBV12-3 or TRBV12-4 to TRBJ1-2; tentative D call: TRBD1 (5 bases). The CDR3 has 13 residues. V dropped 3 bases and J dropped 3 bases, with 8 bases sitting between them. The CDR3 spells CASSLTAYYGYTF. The CDR3 bases are TGTGCCAGCAGTTTGACAGCGTACTATGGCTACACCTTC.

This clonotype was counted between two and nine times. V gene TRBV20-1 combines with J gene TRBJ1-4; perhaps TRBD1 as D (6 bases). This CDR3 has 13 residues. Trimming removed 5 bases from V and 4 bases from J, with 11 bases in between. From germline, CDR1 is DFQATT and CDR2 SNEGSKA (reference sequence). The CDR3 DNA reads TGCAGTGCTCACCAGGGGAGTAATGAAAAACTGTTTTTT. It is translated as CSAHQGSNEKLFF.

CDR3 protein: CSARDGGNSYNEQFF. The CDR3 bases are TGCAGTGCTAGAGATGGGGGCAACTCCTACAATGAGCAGTTCTTC. The chain is built from TRBV20-1 and TRBJ2-1; D perhaps matches TRBD1 (6 bases). CDR1 and CDR2 (germline): DFQATT, SNEGSKA (reference sequence). V gave up 0 bases and J gave up 0 bases, with 9 bases separating them. The CDR3 consists of 15 residues.

The sample holds a few counts of this clonotype. The rearrangement links TRBV13 to TRBJ1-4; no firm D call. V shed 4 bases and J shed 8 bases, with 17 bases lying between them. The CDR3 spans 15 residues. Germline CDR1 is PRHDT and CDR2 is FYEKMQ (reference sequence). CDR3 bases: TGTGCCAGCAGCTCGCTGGCGCAGACGAAGGAAAAACTGTTTTTT. It translates to CASSSLAQTKEKLFF.

This chain joins TRBV24-1 and TRBJ2-1; D tentatively fits TRBD1 or TRBD2 (5 bases each). CDR1 is KGHDR, CDR2 SFDVKD, per germline. The CDR3 runs to 14 residues. V lost 5 bases and J lost 2, with 9 bases in between. The CDR3 sequence: CATSAQGPYNEQFF. Here the CDR3 DNA reads TGTGCCACCAGTGCGCAGGGACCCTACAATGAGCAGTTCTTC.

The chain uses TRBV7-2 and TRBJ2-3; D is possibly TRBD1 (5 bases). V was pared by 5 bases and J by 0 bases, with 9 bases between. CDR3 size: 14 residues. Germline V gene lookup returns CDR1 SGHTA and CDR2 FQGNSA. The CDR3 nucleotides read TGTGCCAGCAGCATTCGGACAAGCACAGATACGCAGTATTTT. It codes for CASSIRTSTDTQYF.

This clonotype was detected a few times. V gene TRBV4-3 combines with J gene TRBJ2-5; the D is unclear. Between the trimmed V and J ends, which lost 1 base and 11 bases, there was a span of 20 bases. Per the germline V gene, CDR1 is LGHNA and CDR2 is YSLEER. This CDR3 has 15 amino acids. The CDR3 reads CASSQGMRQVYEQYF. CDR3 coding DNA: TGCGCCAGCAGCCAAGGCATGAGGCAGGTATATGAGCAGTACTTC.

This chain links TRBV2 with TRBJ2-3; 11 bases agree with TRBD2. Looked up from germline, CDR1 is SNHLY and CDR2 is FYNNEI. This CDR3 has 18 residues. The V and J ends lost 3 bases and 0 bases, in that order; junction bases with no gene match: 8. As DNA, the CDR3 is TGTGCCAGCAGTGACACAGGACTAGCGGGCGATAGCACAGATACGCAGTATTTT. Amino acids: CASSDTGLAGDSTDTQYF.

V usage is TRBV7-2 and J usage is TRBJ1-5, with 8 nucleotides matching TRBD1. The V and J ends lost 1 base and 4 bases, in that order; junction bases with no gene match: 9. Germline V gene lookup returns CDR1 SGHTA and CDR2 FQGNSA. This CDR3 has 17 residues. The CDR3 region has the DNA TGTGCCAGCAGCTTAGATCGGGCAGGGGGCGTGAATCAGCCCCAGCATTTT. It translates to CASSLDRAGGVNQPQHF.

This clonotype came up a few times. V gene TRBV6-2 or TRBV6-3 combines with J gene TRBJ1-1; D gene unclear. This CDR3 has 14 amino acids. Trimming stripped 10 bases from V and 4 bases from J, with 19 bases between. Per germline, CDR1 MNHEY and CDR2 SVGEGT. The CDR3 loop is CATETPRESTEAFF. The CDR3 DNA reads TGTGCCACCGAAACACCAAGAGAGAGCACTGAAGCTTTCTTT.

This chain joins TRBV29-1 and TRBJ2-5, with D perhaps being TRBD1 or TRBD2 (5 bases each). The CDR3 spans 14 residues. The germline gives CDR1 SQVTM, CDR2 ANQGSEA. V lost 6 bases and J 11 bases, leaving 25 bases between the germline ends. The CDR3 region is CSVIGGISYNEQYF. Here the CDR3 DNA reads TGCAGCGTCATTGGGGGAATATCCTACAATGAGCAGTACTTC.

The chain couples TRBV12-3 or TRBV12-4 to TRBJ2-5; D gene uncertain. The DNA end is more similar to TRBJ2-7, so the J call may be wrong. This CDR3 spans 13 amino acids. The CDR3 protein is CASSLGPYCEQYF. CDR3 nucleotides: TGTGCCAGCAGTTTAGGACCGTACTGCGAGCAGTACTTC.

This chain connects TRBV6-6 to TRBJ1-6; D gene ambiguous. The V end lost 2 bases, the J end lost 11 bases, and 10 bases lay between the germline ends. The germline V gene has CDR1 MNHNY and CDR2 SVGAGI (reference sequence). There are 13 residues in the CDR3. The CDR3 here is CASSYDIGTPLHF. The CDR3 DNA reads as TGTGCCAGCAGTTACGACATAGGTACACCCCTCCACTTT.

This sequence joins TRBV7-9 and TRBJ2-3; D is ambiguous. Trimming cost V 3 bases and J 6 bases, with 1 base left between them. Looked up from germline, CDR1 is SEHNR and CDR2 is FQNEAQ (reference sequence). This CDR3 has 10 amino acids. CDR3 DNA: TGTGCCAGCAGCTTTGATACGCAGTATTTT. This translates into CASSFDTQYF.

J is TRBJ1-1 and V is TRBV6-2 or TRBV6-3; no reliable D call. Germline CDR1 reads MNHEY; CDR2 reads SVGEGT. This CDR3 region has 15 residues. Trimming cost V 0 bases and J 1 base, with 9 bases left between them. CDR3 protein: CASSYSPGGNTEAFF. The CDR3 DNA follows: TGTGCCAGCAGTTACTCACCAGGTGGGAACACTGAAGCTTTCTTT.

The gene calls are TRBV12-3 or TRBV12-4 and TRBJ2-4; D call uncertain. This CDR3 has 14 amino acids. Trimming stripped 6 bases from V and 0 bases from J, with 9 bases between. CDR3 sequence reads: CASRFDVAKNIQYF. DNA for the CDR3: TGTGCCAGCAGGTTCGATGTAGCCAAAAACATTCAGTACTTC.

This clonotype was seen a handful of times. This rearrangement joins TRBV7-6 to TRBJ1-4; 7 bases are a match to TRBD1. The CDR3 spans 13 residues. Germline loops: CDR1 SGHVS, CDR2 FNYEAQ. The trim removed 5 bases at V and 10 bases at J, leaving 7 bases unmatched. The CDR3 DNA reads as TGTGCCAGCAGCACCCAGACAGGGTCAAAACTGTTTTTT. This translates into CASSTQTGSKLFF.

The sample holds a few counts of this clonotype. The chain joins TRBV7-2 to TRBJ2-7, with D possibly TRBD2 on 6 matching bases. Trimming cost V 2 bases and J 3 bases, with 11 bases left between them. Germline CDR1 SGHTA, CDR2 FQGNSA. This CDR3 is 14 amino acids long. This CDR3 is CASSLTSSYYEQYF. The CDR3 DNA is TGTGCCAGCAGCTTAACTAGCAGTTACTACGAGCAGTACTTC.